The entry below gives a single TCR beta chain sequence along with its context. What it binds is unknown. PCR employed 60 Vbeta and 13 Jbeta primers. Authors' data handling: An analysis performed later counted 74 million or so unique TCR beta chains (approximately 10 million of them shared). Produced via immunoSEQ multiplex PCR; TCRdb's table is partial and in-frame only. That table gives V, J and clone size, and the DNA gave D and trimming. The sample lists approximately 190,000 clones, roughly 81% occurring once. This record comes from a study of cytomegalovirus exposure and HLA in healthy donors. Study-level information: Researchers found that about 84% of fewer than 450 genotyped donors fell within the Caucasian-associated ancestry cluster. Study outcomes and limitations: According to a later analysis, most TCR beta chains associated with CMV appeared HLA-restricted.

The donors gave bone marrow, and they were healthy. The source is a woman in her twenties or thirties in good health and CMV-seropositive. Input material: PBMCs.

The CDR3 DNA reads as TGCGCCAGCAGCCAAGTGCCAGCGTATGGCTACACCTTC. Protein sequence: CASSQVPAYGYTF. The chain joins TRBV4-3 to TRBJ1-2; D not resolved. Germline V gene lookup returns CDR1 LGHNA and CDR2 YSLEER. The CDR3 is made up of 13 amino acids. V was trimmed by 1 base and J by 5 bases, leaving 8 bases between them.